A selection of T cell receptor beta chains follows, all from one sample in a study of identical twins. TCRdb reanalysed the 5' RACE reads using MiXCR and keeps one entry per CDR3 protein. The data contain approximately 890,000 distinct CDR3 sequences, roughly 12% of them singletons. This sample was also put to use in a study of yellow fever vaccine responses in identical twins.

Sequencing was performed on PBMCs. Receptors originate from a woman under 30 in good health. Both conserved end residues are part of each CDR3. The order of the fields is D gene, clone size, J gene, V gene, CDR3 DNA, CDR3 protein. D genes are given only for firm matches. Clone size is not always given. Where it is, it says once, few, many or a class for expanded clones.

>.|few|TRBJ2-7|TRBV11-3
TGTGCCAGCAGCCCGAATCAAAGGCGCTACGAGCAGTACTTC
CASSPNQRRYEQYF
>.|.|TRBJ2-7|TRBV12-3/TRBV12-4
TGTGCCAGCAGTTCCCGGGAGAGCTACGAGCAGTACTTC
CASSSRESYEQYF
>TRBD1|few|TRBJ2-3|TRBV11-2
TGTGCCAGCAACTATGATCCAGGGGGCTCAGATACGCAGTATTTT
CASNYDPGGSDTQYF
>.|few|TRBJ1-4|TRBV5-1
TGCGCCAGCAGCCGGCCCGGCGAAAAACTGTTTTTT
CASSRPGEKLFF
>.|few|TRBJ1-1|TRBV20-1
TGCAGTGCTAGAGATCCCGGGACCGCGAACACTGAAGCTTTCTTT
CSARDPGTANTEAFF
>.|many|TRBJ1-1|TRBV5-1
TGCGCCAGCAGCTTGAGAACAGAACCTCTAAACACTGAAGCTTTCTTT
CASSLRTEPLNTEAFF
>.|.|TRBJ2-5|TRBV7-8
TGTGCCAGCAGCTTTATGCCGGAGACCCAGTACTTC
CASSFMPETQYF
>.|few|TRBJ2-1|TRBV7-9
TGTGCCAGCAGCTTCCAGGGGCAAAACTACAATGAGCAGTTCTTC
CASSFQGQNYNEQFF
>TRBD2|.|TRBJ2-1|TRBV9
TGTGCCAGCAGCGTAGCCTTCACTAGCGGGGGCCCCTACAATGAGCAGTTCTTC
CASSVAFTSGGPYNEQFF
>.|few|TRBJ2-3|TRBV5-1
TGCGCCAGCAGCCTCCAGACTGTGGGAACAGATACGCAGTATTTT
CASSLQTVGTDTQYF
>TRBD1|few|TRBJ2-3|TRBV4-1
TGCGCCAGCAGCCAAGACGGGACAGGGGTCACAGATACGCAGTATTTT
CASSQDGTGVTDTQYF
>TRBD1|many|TRBJ1-5|TRBV7-8
TGTGCCAGCAGCCACAGGGGGGATCGGGATAGCAATCAGCCCCAGCATTTT
CASSHRGDRDSNQPQHF
>.|few|TRBJ2-2|TRBV5-1
TGCGCCAGCAGCCTACCTCGGGGCAGGGTTTCGGTAGGGGAGCTGTTTTTT
CASSLPRGRVSVGELFF
>.|few|TRBJ2-2|TRBV7-2
TGTGCCAGCAGCACCCGCGAGGGGCTTGTCGGGGAGCTGTTTTTT
CASSTREGLVGELFF
>.|many|TRBJ2-3|TRBV5-1
TGCGCCAGCAGCTTTTGGGGAAGCACAGATACGCAGTATTTT
CASSFWGSTDTQYF
>.|.|TRBJ1-6|TRBV20-1
TGCAGTGCGCAGGGTATTTCCTATAATTCACCCCTCCACTTT
CSAQGISYNSPLHF
>.|.|TRBJ1-4|TRBV18
TGTGCCAGCTCACAGACCGGCCAAAATGAAAAACTGTTTTTT
CASSQTGQNEKLFF
>.|.|TRBJ1-4|TRBV6-1
TGTGCCAGCAGTGGTGGAGGGGATGAAAAACTGTTTTTT
CASSGGGDEKLFF
>.|many|TRBJ2-3|TRBV5-1
TGCGCCAGCAGCCCCCGACAGACTGACACAGATACGCAGTATTTT
CASSPRQTDTDTQYF
>.|few|TRBJ1-1|TRBV4-1
TGCGCCAGCAGCCTCGACATGCCGAACACTGAAGCTTTCTTT
CASSLDMPNTEAFF
>.|many|TRBJ2-7|TRBV12-3/TRBV12-4
TGTGCCAGCGGGGGCTACGAGCAGTACTTC
CASGGYEQYF
>.|few|TRBJ2-3|TRBV9
TGTGCCAGCAGACCTGGGAGGGGGCCTAGCACAGATACGCAGTATTTT
CASRPGRGPSTDTQYF
>.|many|TRBJ2-5|TRBV12-3/TRBV12-4
TGTGCCAGCAGTCCTCCGTACGAGACCCAGTACTTC
CASSPPYETQYF
>TRBD1|.|TRBJ1-1|TRBV5-1
TGCGCCAGCAGCTTGGGGGCCTTTAGAGACAGGGCGGAACTAGTAGGCATGAACACTGAAGCTTTCTTT
CASSLGAFRDRAELVGMNTEAFF
>TRBD2|many|TRBJ2-7|TRBV4-1
TGCGCCAGCAGCCAAGTTTATAGCGGGAGATCGGCCGAGCAGTACTTC
CASSQVYSGRSAEQYF
>.|few|TRBJ1-5|TRBV19
TGTGCCAGTAGTGACAGTGGGCCCCAGCATTTT
CASSDSGPQHF
>.|once|TRBJ2-5|TRBV4-1
TGCGCCAGCAGCCAATTTTCCCAGGTGGGGTGGGTTGAAGAGACCCAGTACTTC
CASSQFSQVGWVEETQYF
>TRBD2|few|TRBJ2-1|TRBV10-2
TGCGCCAGCAGACAAACTAGCGGGGGAACCAATGAGCAGTTCTTC
CASRQTSGGTNEQFF
>.|many|TRBJ1-1|TRBV10-3
TGTGCCATCAGTCCGGTGAACACTGAAGCTTTCTTT
CAISPVNTEAFF
>.|.|TRBJ2-3|TRBV4-1
TGCGCCAGCAGCCAAGGCTCTGGGACATTCGGCAGCACAGATACGCAGTATTTT
CASSQGSGTFGSTDTQYF
>.|.|TRBJ2-2|TRBV10-3
TGTGCCATCAGTGATGGGCGGGGAAACACCGGGGAGCTGTTTTTT
CAISDGRGNTGELFF
>.|.|TRBJ2-4|TRBV15
TGTGCCACCAGCAGAGATAGATCGGACATTCAGTACTTC
CATSRDRSDIQYF
>TRBD2|.|TRBJ2-1|TRBV20-1
TGCAGTGCTAGAGGTGGACTAGCGGGGGGCCGCGGATATGAGCAGTTCTTC
CSARGGLAGGRGYEQFF
>TRBD2|.|TRBJ2-3|TRBV10-3
TGTGCCACCGGAAAGGGACTAGCTAATGCAGATACGCAGTATTTT
CATGKGLANADTQYF
>TRBD2|few|TRBJ2-2|TRBV5-6
TGTGCCAGCAGCGGAGTGGGGAGGGACACCGGGGAGCTGTTTTTT
CASSGVGRDTGELFF
>.|few|TRBJ2-5|TRBV10-3
TGTGCCATCAGTGGGGGGGCAGCACCCCAAGAGACCCAGTACTTC
CAISGGAAPQETQYF
>.|.|TRBJ2-7|TRBV9
TGTGCCAGCAGCGTATTTGACGCCCCCCCGCGCGACGAGCAGTACTTC
CASSVFDAPPRDEQYF